This is a list of T cell receptor beta chains from one sample in a study of cytomegalovirus exposure and HLA in healthy donors. Profiled with immunoSEQ multiplex PCR; TCRdb holds only in-frame clones, not every one. The repertoire includes some 94,000 clones, around 73% of them detected once, and about 3.5% sits in the top ten. The sequenced sample was PBMCs. These receptors were collected from a man between 40 and 49 years old in good health and CMV-seronegative. CDR3s include the opening cysteine and the closing phenylalanine or tryptophan. A D gene is named only where the DNA matches it firmly. Rows may omit the clone size; those that give it use once, few, many or a size class.

d_call clone_size v_call cdr3_aa
TRBD1 once TRBV2 CASRSQGGPNQPQHF
TRBD2 - TRBV10-3 CAISEVLADEQYF
TRBD2 - TRBV7-8 CASSRGLAASYEQYF
- - TRBV4-2 CASSQDQGGGGYYGYTF
- - TRBV2 CASSEIRGSSYNEQFF
TRBD2 - TRBV4-1 CASSQRLAGYEQYF
TRBD2 - TRBV19 CASSIDPSGGPSYNEQFF
TRBD2 - TRBV28 CASSLAGALTDTQYF
- - TRBV14 CASSQELSSGANVLTF
- - TRBV6-5 CASSYSRGTFYGYTF
TRBD2 - TRBV7-8 CASTPRGVETQYF
TRBD1 once TRBV18 CASSPLLRGRHEQYF
- few TRBV5-1 CASSVDPRGRGNYGYTF
- - TRBV2 CASSRSRATNEKLFF
- - TRBV27 CASSTRTDGGNEQFF
TRBD1 - TRBV11-3 CASSLAVGGRDTQYF
- - TRBV11-2 CASSFWLSPGNTIYF
TRBD1 - TRBV9 CASSLSGQYSPLHF
- - TRBV25-1 CASSGLYEQYF
- few TRBV6-5 CASSRTRNYGYTF
- - TRBV2 CASSEARVLTF
- - TRBV29-1 CSASLNYGYTF
- - TRBV11-2 CASSPRSGNTIYF
TRBD1 once TRBV18 CASSPGTGERTQYF
- - TRBV10-1 CASNDRRVVNTEAFF
TRBD1 few TRBV2 CASSAGQASGETQYF
TRBD2 - TRBV28 CASSFSGVPYEQYF
TRBD2 - TRBV11-2 CASSLGLLAATYNEQFF
- once TRBV7-9 CASSLGAALRSYEQYF
TRBD1 - TRBV2 CASQQGASNEKLFF
- - TRBV5-4 CASSWGAGAYEQYF
- - TRBV28 CASRPYSNQPQHF
- few TRBV18 CASSPGRANEQFF
- - TRBV10-2 CASSPLGGNSPLHF
- - TRBV28 CASSPHRYGELFF
- - TRBV7-3 CASSLSVNTEAFF
- - TRBV6-1 CASSERGYGYTF
- - TRBV18 CASSEGVGMNTEAFF
TRBD1 - TRBV10-2 CASSDLGTDYNSPLHF
- once TRBV2 CASRGRRGETQYF
- - TRBV2 CASSPDRRRELFF
- - TRBV6-5 CASTPTGNYGYTF
TRBD2 - TRBV6-1 CASSETSGRAGELFF
- - TRBV10-2 CASSEPSQTQYF
- - TRBV29-1 CSVWQGREQYF
TRBD1 - TRBV28 CASSSSGGDKNIQYF
TRBD1 once TRBV30 CAWTKGQGNSYEQYF